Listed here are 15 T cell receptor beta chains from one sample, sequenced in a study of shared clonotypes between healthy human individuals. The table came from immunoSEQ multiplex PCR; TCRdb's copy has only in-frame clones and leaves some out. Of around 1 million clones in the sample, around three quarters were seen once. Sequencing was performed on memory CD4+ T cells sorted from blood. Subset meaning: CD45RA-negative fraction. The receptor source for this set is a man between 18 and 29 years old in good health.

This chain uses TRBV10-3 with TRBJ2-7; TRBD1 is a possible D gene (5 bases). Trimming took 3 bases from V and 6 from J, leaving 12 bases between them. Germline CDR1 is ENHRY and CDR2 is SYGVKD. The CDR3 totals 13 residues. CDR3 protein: CAISDSGRAEQYF. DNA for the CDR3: TGTGCCATCAGTGACTCTGGCAGGGCCGAGCAGTACTTC.

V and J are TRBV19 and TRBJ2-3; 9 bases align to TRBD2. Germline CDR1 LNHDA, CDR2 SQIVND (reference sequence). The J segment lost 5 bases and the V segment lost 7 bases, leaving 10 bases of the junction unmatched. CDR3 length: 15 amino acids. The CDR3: CASMGVSGSKDTQYF. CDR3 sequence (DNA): TGTGCCAGTATGGGCGTTAGCGGGAGTAAAGATACGCAGTATTTT.

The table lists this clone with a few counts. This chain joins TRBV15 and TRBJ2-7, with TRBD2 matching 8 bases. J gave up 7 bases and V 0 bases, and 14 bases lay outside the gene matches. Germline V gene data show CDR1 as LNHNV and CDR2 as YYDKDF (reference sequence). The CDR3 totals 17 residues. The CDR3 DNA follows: TGTGCCACCAGCAGAGATAAACAGCGGGAGAGGACGGGAGAGCAGTACTTC. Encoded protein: CATSRDKQRERTGEQYF.

The CDR3 protein is CASSVTGGEGYTF. The CDR3 DNA reads TGTGCCAGCAGCGTCACAGGTGGGGAGGGCTACACCTTC. The chain is built from TRBV5-6 and TRBJ1-2, with D tentatively TRBD1 (5 bases). This CDR3 contains 13 residues. CDR1 is SGHDT and CDR2 is YYEEEE in the germline V gene. V lost 4 bases and J 8 bases, leaving 15 bases between the germline ends.

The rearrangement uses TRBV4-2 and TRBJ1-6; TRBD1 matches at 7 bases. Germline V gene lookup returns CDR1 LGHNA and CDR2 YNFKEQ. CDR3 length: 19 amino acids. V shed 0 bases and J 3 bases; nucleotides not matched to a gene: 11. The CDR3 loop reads CASSQDGYSGDSYNSPLHF. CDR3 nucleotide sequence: TGTGCCAGCAGCCAAGATGGGTATTCAGGGGACAGCTATAATTCACCCCTCCACTTT.

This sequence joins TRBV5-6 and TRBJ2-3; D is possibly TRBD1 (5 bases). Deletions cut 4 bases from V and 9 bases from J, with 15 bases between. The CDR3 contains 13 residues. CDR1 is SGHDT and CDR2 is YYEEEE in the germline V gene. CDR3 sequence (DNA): TGTGCCAGCAGCCTGGCAGGGATAGACACGCAGTATTTT. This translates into CASSLAGIDTQYF.

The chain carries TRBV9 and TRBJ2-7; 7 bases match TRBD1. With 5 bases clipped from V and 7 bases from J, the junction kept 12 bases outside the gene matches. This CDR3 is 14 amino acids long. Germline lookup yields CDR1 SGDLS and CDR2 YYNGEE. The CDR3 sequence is CASSDTTGPGEQYF. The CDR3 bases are TGTGCCAGCAGTGATACGACAGGGCCTGGGGAGCAGTACTTC.

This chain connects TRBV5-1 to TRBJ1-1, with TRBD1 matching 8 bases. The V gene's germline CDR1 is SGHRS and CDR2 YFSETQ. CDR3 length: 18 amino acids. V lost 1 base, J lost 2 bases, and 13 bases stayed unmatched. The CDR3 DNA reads TGCGCCAGCAGCTTGTCACCGGGAACAGGGGGAATAAACACTGAAGCTTTCTTT. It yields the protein CASSLSPGTGGINTEAFF.

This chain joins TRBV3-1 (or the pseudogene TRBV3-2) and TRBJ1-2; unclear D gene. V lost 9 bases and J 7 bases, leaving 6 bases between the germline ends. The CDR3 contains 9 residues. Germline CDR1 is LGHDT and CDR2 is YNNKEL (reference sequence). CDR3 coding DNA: TGTGCCAGTCCGAGTGGCTACACCTTC. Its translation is CASPSGYTF.

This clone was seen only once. CDR3 DNA: TGTGCCAGCAGTTTCGGTTCCCACGAGCAGTACTTC. Amino acid sequence: CASSFGSHEQYF. The V gene is TRBV28, the J gene TRBJ2-7; D is undetermined. Per germline, CDR1 MDHEN and CDR2 SYDVKM. The CDR3 is 12 amino acids. Trimming cost V 3 bases and J 5 bases, with 8 bases left between them.

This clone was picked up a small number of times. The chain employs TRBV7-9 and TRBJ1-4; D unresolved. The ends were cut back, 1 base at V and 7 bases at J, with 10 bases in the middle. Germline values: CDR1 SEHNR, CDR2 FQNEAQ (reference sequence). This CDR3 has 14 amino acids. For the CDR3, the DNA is TGTGCCAGCAGCTTAGGAGTGAATGGTGAAAAACTGTTTTTT. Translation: CASSLGVNGEKLFF.

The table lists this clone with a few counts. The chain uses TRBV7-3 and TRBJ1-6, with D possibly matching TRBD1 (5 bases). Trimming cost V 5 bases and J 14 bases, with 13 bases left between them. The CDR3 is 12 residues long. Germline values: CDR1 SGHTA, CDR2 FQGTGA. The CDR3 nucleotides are TGTGCCAGCAGCCCCGGTGGGGGGACCCTCCACTTT. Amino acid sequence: CASSPGGGTLHF.

CDR3 bases: TGTGCCAGCAGTGGGTTGGACAGGGGCGGGGAGCAGTACTTC. Translated: CASSGLDRGGEQYF. This chain connects TRBV6-1 to TRBJ2-7; TRBD1 aligns across 9 bases. Losses at the gene ends were 4 bases for V and 7 bases for J; bases not matched to a gene: 8. Germline CDR1 reads MNHNS; CDR2 reads SASEGT. There are 14 residues in the CDR3.

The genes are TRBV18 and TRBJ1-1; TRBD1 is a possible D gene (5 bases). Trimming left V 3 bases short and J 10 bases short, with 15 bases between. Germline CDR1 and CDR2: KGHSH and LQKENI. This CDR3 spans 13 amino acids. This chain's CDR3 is CASSPRQDQGAFF. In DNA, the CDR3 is TGTGCCAGCTCACCGAGGCAGGACCAGGGAGCTTTCTTT.

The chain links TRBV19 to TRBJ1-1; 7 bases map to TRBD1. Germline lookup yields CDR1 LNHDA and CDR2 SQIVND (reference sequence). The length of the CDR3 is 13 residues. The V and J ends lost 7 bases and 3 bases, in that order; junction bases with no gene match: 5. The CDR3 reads CASKAQGDTEAFF. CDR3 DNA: TGTGCCAGTAAAGCTCAGGGGGACACTGAAGCTTTCTTT.